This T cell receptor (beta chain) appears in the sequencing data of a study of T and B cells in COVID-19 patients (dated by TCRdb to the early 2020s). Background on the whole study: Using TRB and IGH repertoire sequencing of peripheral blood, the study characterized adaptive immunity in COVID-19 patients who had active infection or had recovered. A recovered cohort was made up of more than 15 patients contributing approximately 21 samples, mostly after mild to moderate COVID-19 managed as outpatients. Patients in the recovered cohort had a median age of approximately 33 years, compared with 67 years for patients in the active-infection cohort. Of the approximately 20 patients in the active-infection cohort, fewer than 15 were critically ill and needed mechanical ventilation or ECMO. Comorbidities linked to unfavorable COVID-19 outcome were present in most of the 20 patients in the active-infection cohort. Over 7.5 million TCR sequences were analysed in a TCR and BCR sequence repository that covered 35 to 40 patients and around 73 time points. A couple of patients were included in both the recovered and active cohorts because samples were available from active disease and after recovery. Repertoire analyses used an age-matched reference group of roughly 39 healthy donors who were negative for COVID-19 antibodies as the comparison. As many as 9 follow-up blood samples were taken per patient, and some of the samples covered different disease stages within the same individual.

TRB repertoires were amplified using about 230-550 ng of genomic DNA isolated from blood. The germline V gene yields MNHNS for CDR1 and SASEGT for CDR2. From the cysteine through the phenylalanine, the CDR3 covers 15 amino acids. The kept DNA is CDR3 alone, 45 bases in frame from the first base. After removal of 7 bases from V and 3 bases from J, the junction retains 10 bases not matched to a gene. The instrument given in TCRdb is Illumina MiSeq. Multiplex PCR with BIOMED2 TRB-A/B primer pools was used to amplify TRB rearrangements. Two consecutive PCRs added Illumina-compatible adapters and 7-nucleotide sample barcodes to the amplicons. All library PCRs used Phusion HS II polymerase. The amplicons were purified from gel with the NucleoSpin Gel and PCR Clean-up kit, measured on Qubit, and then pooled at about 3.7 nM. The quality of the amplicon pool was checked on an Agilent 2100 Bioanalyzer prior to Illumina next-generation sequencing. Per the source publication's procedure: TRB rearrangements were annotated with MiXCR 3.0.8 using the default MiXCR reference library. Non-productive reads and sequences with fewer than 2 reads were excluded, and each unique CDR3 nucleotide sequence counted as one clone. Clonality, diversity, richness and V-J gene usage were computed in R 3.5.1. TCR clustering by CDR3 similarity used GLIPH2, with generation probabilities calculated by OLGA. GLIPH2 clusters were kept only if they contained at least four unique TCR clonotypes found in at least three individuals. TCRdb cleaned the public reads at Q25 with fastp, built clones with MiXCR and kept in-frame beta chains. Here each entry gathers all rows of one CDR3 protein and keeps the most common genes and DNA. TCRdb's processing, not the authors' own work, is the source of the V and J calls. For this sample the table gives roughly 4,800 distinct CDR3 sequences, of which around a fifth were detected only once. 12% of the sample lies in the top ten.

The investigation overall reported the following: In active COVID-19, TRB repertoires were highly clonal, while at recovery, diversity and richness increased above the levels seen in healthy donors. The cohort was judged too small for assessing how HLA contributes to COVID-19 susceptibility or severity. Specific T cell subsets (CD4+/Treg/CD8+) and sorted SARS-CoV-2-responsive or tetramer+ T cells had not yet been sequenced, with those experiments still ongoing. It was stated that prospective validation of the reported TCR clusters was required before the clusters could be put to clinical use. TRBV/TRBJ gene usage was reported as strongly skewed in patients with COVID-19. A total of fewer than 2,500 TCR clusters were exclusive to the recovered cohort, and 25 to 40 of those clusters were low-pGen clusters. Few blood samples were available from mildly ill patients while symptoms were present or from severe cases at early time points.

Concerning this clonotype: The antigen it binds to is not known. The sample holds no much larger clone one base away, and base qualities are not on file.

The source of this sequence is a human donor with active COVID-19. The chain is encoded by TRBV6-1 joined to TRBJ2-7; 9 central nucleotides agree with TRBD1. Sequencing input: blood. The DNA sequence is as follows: TGTGCCAGCAAGGCGAAACGGACAGGGGTCTACGAGCAGTACTTC. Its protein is CASKAKRTGVYEQYF.